Listed here are 10 T cell receptor beta chains from one sample, sequenced in a study of T cell changes during pregnancy in multiple sclerosis (dated by TCRdb to between 2018 and 2020). Libraries were made using the immunoSEQ multiplex PCR assay. What TCRdb holds here is the immuneACCESS table cut down to in-frame rearrangements. Part of the clones is not present; checked against another copy, under half of the missing clones reflect an unresolved V gene, and the others are unexplained. The sample table records more than 40,000 clones; approximately 87% of these occur just once. Roughly 1.5% of the sample goes to the ten largest clones. The sample consisted of peripheral blood, taken in the first trimester of pregnancy. These receptors were obtained from a female donor in good health, enrolled as a control in a pregnancy study.

The V gene is TRBV7-2, the J gene TRBJ2-3, with 9 bases that match TRBD2. Germline loops: CDR1 SGHTA, CDR2 FQGNSA. The V segment lost 0 bases and the J segment 3 bases; nucleotides outside the gene matches: 10. The CDR3 contains 18 residues. The chain's CDR3 is CASSLATSGEIPTDTQYF. The DNA of the CDR3 is TGTGCCAGCAGCTTAGCGACTAGCGGAGAGATACCGACAGATACGCAGTATTTT.

The chain employs TRBV7-2 and TRBJ2-7; D is unclear. Germline CDR1 reads SGHTA; CDR2 reads FQGNSA. This CDR3 is built from 13 residues. V dropped 5 bases and J dropped 5 bases, with 13 bases sitting between them. CDR3 in amino acids: CASSPPVVDEQYF. The DNA for the CDR3 is TGTGCCAGCAGCCCCCCGGTTGTGGACGAGCAGTACTTC.

The V and J genes are TRBV2 and TRBJ2-3; 8 nucleotides align to TRBD2. The CDR3 runs 15 residues. Germline V gene sequence: CDR1 SNHLY, CDR2 FYNNEI. V lost 4 bases, J lost 2 bases, and 5 bases stayed unmatched. CDR3 residues: CASSVRGGNTDTQYF. The DNA of the CDR3 is TGTGCCAGCAGTGTCCGCGGGGGGAACACAGATACGCAGTATTTT.

Points on this clone: The sample contains more than one DNA sequence encoding this CDR3. The chain combines TRBV18 with TRBJ1-3; 9 bases align to TRBD1. V gave up 2 bases and J gave up 4 bases; unmatched junction bases: 3. Per germline, CDR1 KGHSH and CDR2 LQKENI. This CDR3 spans 15 amino acids. This CDR3 reads CASSPGTGSGNTIYF. Here the CDR3 DNA reads TGTGCCAGCTCACCAGGGACAGGGTCCGGAAACACCATATATTTT.

The genes are TRBV18 and TRBJ2-5, with TRBD1 matching 7 bases. Germline loops: CDR1 KGHSH, CDR2 LQKENI. V trimming: 0 bases; J trimming: 3 bases; junction bases outside the gene matches: 4. There are 15 residues in the CDR3. CDR3 DNA sequence: TGTGCCAGCTCACCACCGGGGGACAGAAAAGAGACCCAGTACTTC. Its protein product is CASSPPGDRKETQYF.

V gene TRBV9 combines with J gene TRBJ1-2; the D is unclear. CDR3 size: 15 residues. The germline CDR1 and CDR2 sequences are SGDLS and YYNGEE. V was shortened by 0 bases and J by 2 bases, with 11 bases between the two germline ends. The CDR3 DNA sequence: TGTGCCAGCAGCGTAGCTGAAACAGCCAACTATGGCTACACCTTC. Amino acid sequence: CASSVAETANYGYTF. Using reference TRBV9 and TRBJ1-2 for the parts outside the CDR3, the full variable domain is DSGVTQTPKHLITATGQRVTLRCSPRSGDLSVYWYQQSLDQGLQFLIQYYNGEERAKGNILERFSAQQFPDLHSELNLSSLELGDSALYFCASSVAETANYGYTFGSGTRLTVV.

The V call is TRBV4-1, the J call TRBJ2-5; 8 bases line up with TRBD2. Per germline, CDR1 MGHRA and CDR2 YSYEKL. The CDR3 is 17 residues long. V lost 4 bases to trimming and J lost 3 bases; unmatched junction nucleotides: 13. The CDR3 loop reads CASSRHPLQRGKETQYF. The CDR3 nucleotides read TGCGCCAGCAGCCGCCACCCTCTGCAGCGGGGGAAAGAGACCCAGTACTTC.

The chain recombines TRBV10-1 with TRBJ2-7; no clear D. The CDR3 runs to 13 residues. Per germline, CDR1 WNHNN and CDR2 SYGVQD (reference sequence). V was clipped by 2 bases and J by 0 bases, with 5 bases between them. The CDR3 nucleotides are TGCGCCAGCAGTGAGGGTAGCTCCTACGAGCAGTACTTC. It specifies CASSEGSSYEQYF.

The chain couples TRBV5-6 to TRBJ1-2; TRBD1 matches at 7 bases. V lost 0 bases, J lost 4 bases, and 6 bases stayed unmatched. CDR3 size: 15 residues. Germline V CDR1 and CDR2: SGHDT, YYEEEE. The CDR3, as DNA: TGTGCCAGCAGCTTGGGGGACAGAATCCCCTATGGCTACACCTTC. It encodes CASSLGDRIPYGYTF.

The J gene is TRBJ1-2, the V gene TRBV18, with TRBD1 identical over 9 bases. The ends lost 3 bases at V and 1 base at J; junction bases unmatched: 12. Germline values: CDR1 KGHSH, CDR2 LQKENI. The CDR3 has 18 residues. The CDR3 sequence: CASSPYGQGSHINYGYTF. In nucleotides, the CDR3 is TGTGCCAGCTCACCCTATGGACAGGGGTCCCATATTAACTATGGCTACACCTTC. Complete variable domain (other parts from reference TRBV18 and TRBJ1-2): NAGVMQNPRHLVRRRGQEARLRCSPMKGHSHVYWYRQLPEEGLKFMVYLQKENIIDESGMPKERFSAEFPKEGPSILRIQQVVRGDSAAYFCASSPYGQGSHINYGYTFGSGTRLTVV.